The T cell receptor (beta chain) under discussion was sequenced for a study of blood T cell repertoires in COVID-19. Background on the study: In each case, the material was cDNA or gDNA derived from T cells, B-cell-depleted T cells, or PBMCs.

Sequencing was performed with immunoSEQ multiplex PCR; in TCRdb, only in-frame clones are kept and a portion is missing. The table shows about 210,000 clones, with 88% occurring only once. Trimming stripped 11 bases from V and 4 bases from J, with 24 bases between. Per the germline V gene, CDR1 is LGHDT and CDR2 is YNNKEL (reference sequence). CDR3 size: 16 residues. The sequenced material came from peripheral blood. This rearrangement joins TRBV3-1 (or the pseudogene TRBV3-2) to TRBJ1-3, with D possibly matching TRBD1 (5 bases). This clonotype originated in a man between 65 and 85 years old with acute or convalescent COVID-19. The CDR3, as DNA: TGTGCCTCCTCAGCGGGGCAGTATTTAGGAGGAAACACCATATATTTT. Its protein is CASSAGQYLGGNTIYF.